A single sample gave rise to the 23 T cell receptor beta chains below, sequenced in a study of T-cell reconstitution after alpha-beta-depleted transplantation in children. A library of TCRbeta sequences, prepared with unique molecular identifiers, was generated. MiXCR, run by TCRdb on the PCR reads, gives a single entry per CDR3 protein. The sample consists of around 370,000 distinct CDR3 sequences, under 13% of them appearing once. The source material was PBMCs from the stem cell graft donor, sampled from the stem cell graft. All receptors come from a human donor who donated a stem cell graft to a child with acute lymphoblastic leukemia.

This clonotype was detected many times. The V gene is TRBV28, the J gene TRBJ1-5, with TRBD1 identical over 10 bases. Trimming cost V 5 bases and J 10 bases; bases outside gene matches: 11. The CDR3 has 15 residues. CDR1 and CDR2 from the germline V gene are MDHEN and SYDVKM. CDR3 amino acids: CASSQHDRGRIPQHF. Written as DNA, the CDR3 is TGTGCCAGCAGTCAGCACGACAGGGGGCGGATTCCCCAGCATTTT.

This clonotype was counted a few times. The gene calls are TRBV4-2 and TRBJ2-3; the D gene is possibly TRBD2 (6 bases). Per germline, CDR1 LGHNA and CDR2 YNFKEQ. V was trimmed by 0 bases and J by 6 bases, leaving 19 bases between them. The length of the CDR3 is 17 residues. The CDR3 sequence: CASSQEDRPGVGDTQYF. CDR3 DNA sequence: TGTGCCAGCAGCCAAGAAGATCGTCCGGGAGTCGGGGATACGCAGTATTTT.

This clonotype appeared many times. The V call is TRBV5-1, the J call TRBJ2-3; 14 nucleotides agree with TRBD2. The CDR3 runs 18 residues. Germline CDR1 reads SGHRS; CDR2 reads YFSETQ. J was trimmed by 6 bases and V by 3 bases; bases with no gene match: 12. CDR3 DNA sequence: TGCGCCAGCAGCTCGCCCTTGACTAGCGGGAGGGCCCCGGATACGCAGTATTTT. This encodes CASSSPLTSGRAPDTQYF. Together with reference TRBV5-1 and TRBJ2-3, the CDR3 gives the full variable domain: KAGVTQTPRYLIKTRGQQVTLSCSPISGHRSVSWYQQTPGQGLQFLFEYFSETQRNKGNFPGRFSGRQFSNSRSEMNVSTLELGDSALYLCASSSPLTSGRAPDTQYFGPGTRLTVL.

This clonotype has a count of ten or more. The V and J genes are TRBV6-4 and TRBJ1-6; tentative D call: TRBD1 (5 bases). The length of the CDR3 is 14 residues. The V gene's germline CDR1 is MRHNA and CDR2 SNTAGT. With 5 bases removed from V and 6 bases from J, the gap between germline ends came to 11 bases. CDR3 residues: CASSTGTANSPLHF. CDR3 DNA sequence: TGTGCCAGCAGTACCGGGACGGCTAATTCACCCCTCCACTTT.

The rearrangement uses TRBV11-2 and TRBJ2-1; D possibly corresponds to TRBD1 (5 bases). This CDR3 contains 14 residues. Germline CDR1 is SGHAT and CDR2 is FQNNGV. The V end was cut by 5 bases, the J end by 5 bases, with 13 bases between. CDR3 nucleotides: TGTGCCAGCAGCGGCAGGGTTTGGGACAATGAGCAGTTCTTC. Protein: CASSGRVWDNEQFF.

This clonotype has only a few counts. The genes are TRBV29-1 and TRBJ2-1; 8 bases map to TRBD1. Germline CDR1 SQVTM, CDR2 ANQGSEA. V lost 7 bases, J lost 8 bases, and 10 bases stayed unmatched. The CDR3 covers 13 residues. This CDR3 is CSGSQTGDDEQFF. In DNA, the CDR3 is TGCAGCGGGTCTCAGACAGGGGATGATGAGCAGTTCTTC.

Details on this clonotype: A junction end diverges from the germline sequence, so it may reflect a read error. The chain combines TRBV4-3 with TRBJ2-1, with D perhaps matching TRBD1 (5 bases). CDR1 and CDR2 from the germline V gene are LGHNA and YSLEER. This CDR3 is 13 amino acids long. This CDR3 is CASSQDSYNEQFF. In DNA, the CDR3 is TGTGCCAGCAGCCAAGACAGCTACAATGAGCAGTTCTTC.

This clonotype was detected only a few times. The genes are TRBV20-1 and TRBJ1-4; D might be TRBD1 (6 bases). Germline V gene sequence: CDR1 DFQATT, CDR2 SNEGSKA (reference sequence). Trimming pared 0 bases from V and 2 bases from J, leaving 13 bases between. This CDR3 spans 16 amino acids. CDR3 bases: TGCAGTGCTAGAGAATTGGGGGCATCTACTAATGAAAAACTGTTTTTT. It translates to CSARELGASTNEKLFF.

About this clonotype: The junction does not match germline at one end; this may be a read error. V gene TRBV2 combines with J gene TRBJ2-2, with 13 bases fitting TRBD2. CDR1 SNHLY and CDR2 FYNNEI come from the germline V gene. CDR3 length: 15 amino acids. This CDR3 reads CASRGTSGNSGELFF. The CDR3 DNA is TGTGCCAGCAGGGGGACTAGCGGGAACTCCGGGGAGCTGTTTTTT.

V and J are TRBV27 and TRBJ2-3; D uncertain. CDR3 length: 15 residues. V lost 2 bases to trimming and J lost 3 bases, with 12 bases between them. Germline lookup yields CDR1 MNHEY and CDR2 SMNVEV (reference sequence). The CDR3 DNA sequence: TGTGCCAGCAGTTTAACCGCACAGTTTACAGATACGCAGTATTTT. This codes for CASSLTAQFTDTQYF.

This clonotype was counted a few times. The V gene is TRBV27, the J gene TRBJ1-1; D unresolved. From germline, CDR1 is MNHEY and CDR2 SMNVEV (reference sequence). CDR3 length equals 14 residues. Trimming removed 2 bases at V and 3 bases at J, with 10 bases between. Here the CDR3 DNA reads TGTGCCAGCAGTTTAATGAGTTGGGACACTGAAGCTTTCTTT. Protein: CASSLMSWDTEAFF.

J is TRBJ2-5 and V is TRBV28, with 9 bases aligning to TRBD1. Looked up from germline, CDR1 is MDHEN and CDR2 is SYDVKM. CDR3 length: 15 amino acids. The V gene end was trimmed by 6 bases and the J gene end by 5 bases; junction bases not matched to a gene: 10. The CDR3 spells CASSPGTGHVETQYF. The DNA for the CDR3 is TGTGCCAGCAGCCCCGGGACAGGGCATGTGGAGACCCAGTACTTC.

There are a few counts of this clonotype. V and J are TRBV20-1 and TRBJ1-3; TRBD1 aligns across 8 bases. The CDR3 sequence is 13 residues long. From germline, CDR1 is DFQATT and CDR2 SNEGSKA (reference sequence). V trimming: 4 bases; J trimming: 4 bases; junction bases outside the gene matches: 3. The CDR3 loop is CSAIRGLGNTIYF. In DNA form, the CDR3 reads TGCAGTGCTATCAGGGGGCTGGGAAACACCATATATTTT.

The chain links TRBV7-8 to TRBJ1-5; tentatively, D is TRBD1 (5 bases). In germline, CDR1 is SGHVS, CDR2 FQNEAQ. V was clipped by 7 bases and J by 0 bases, with 16 bases between them. This CDR3 is 16 amino acids long. CDR3 protein: CASTRVGGNSNQPQHF. CDR3 bases: TGTGCCAGCACCCGAGTGGGGGGAAATAGCAATCAGCCCCAGCATTTT.

This clonotype was recorded a few times. J is TRBJ2-5 and V is TRBV28, with D maybe TRBD2 (7 bases). This CDR3 is built from 17 residues. Germline V gives CDR1 MDHEN, CDR2 SYDVKM. V shed 6 bases and J shed 5 bases, with 25 bases lying between them. Here the CDR3 reads CASSPLSGGAGVETQYF. The CDR3 bases are TGTGCCAGCAGCCCCCTCTCTGGGGGGGCGGGGGTTGAGACCCAGTACTTC.

This clonotype was seen a few times. The chain carries TRBV12-3 or TRBV12-4 and TRBJ2-7; the match to TRBD1 covers 7 bases. The length of the CDR3 is 19 residues. Losses at the gene ends were 1 base for V and 2 bases for J; bases not matched to a gene: 17. In DNA form, the CDR3 reads TGTGCCAGCAGTTTAGACCCCTCATACACTACGGGACAGACCTACGAGCAGTACTTC. This sequence encodes CASSLDPSYTTGQTYEQYF.

There are a few counts of this clonotype. J is TRBJ2-7 and V is TRBV7-9, with D unclear. CDR3 size: 12 residues. CDR1 and CDR2 from the germline V gene are SEHNR and FQNEAQ (reference sequence). Trimming took 4 bases from V and 3 from J, leaving 7 bases between them. The chain's CDR3 is CASSSGIYEQYF. Written as DNA, the CDR3 is TGTGCCAGCAGCTCCGGCATCTACGAGCAGTACTTC.

The V gene is TRBV6-1, the J gene TRBJ1-2; D is undetermined. The germline CDR1 and CDR2 sequences are MNHNS and SASEGT. This CDR3 comprises 16 residues. V was pared by 10 bases and J by 2 bases, with 23 bases between. The CDR3, as DNA: TGTGCCACGCACTCTCTCACCGGAAGGATAAACTATGGCTACACCTTC. The encoded protein is CATHSLTGRINYGYTF.

This clonotype was observed at least ten times. The CDR3 spells CASSSLGTSYEQYF. The CDR3 DNA follows: TGTGCCAGCAGCTCGCTCGGGACTTCCTACGAGCAGTACTTC. This sequence joins TRBV7-9 and TRBJ2-7; D might be TRBD2 (6 bases). The CDR3 runs to 14 residues. Germline V CDR1 and CDR2: SEHNR, FQNEAQ (reference sequence). Trimming cost V 4 bases and J 1 base, with 11 bases left between them.

This clonotype was recorded a few times. The gene calls are TRBV7-2 and TRBJ2-2; 7 nucleotides line up with TRBD1. Germline V gene sequence: CDR1 SGHTA, CDR2 FQGNSA. With V trimmed by 7 bases and J by 2 bases, 1 base remained unmatched. The CDR3 length is 13 residues. In DNA, the CDR3 is TGTGCCAGCATAGGGGGCAACACCGGGGAGCTGTTTTTT. This sequence encodes CASIGGNTGELFF.

This clonotype has at least ten counts. CDR3 sequence: CASSQDLRVGHNEQFF. For the CDR3, the DNA is TGTGCCAGCAGCCAAGATCTTCGGGTGGGCCACAATGAGCAGTTCTTC. The V and J genes are TRBV3-1 and TRBJ2-1; no clear D gene. Germline V gene data show CDR1 as LGHDT and CDR2 as YNNKEL (reference sequence). The CDR3 contains 16 residues. Trimming stripped 0 bases from V and 5 bases from J, with 14 bases between.

This sequence joins TRBV4-2 and TRBJ1-1; tentatively, D is TRBD1 (6 bases). CDR1 and CDR2 from the germline V gene are LGHNA and YNFKEQ. This CDR3 region has 22 residues. The V and J ends lost 0 bases and 1 base respectively, with 30 bases between them. CDR3 sequence (DNA): TGTGCCAGCAGCCAAGAAACCGGACGGGGTGGCTGGGGGGCAGCAGGGAACACTGAAGCTTTCTTT. Translating gives CASSQETGRGGWGAAGNTEAFF.

This clonotype is deemed medium-sized. This chain connects TRBV7-2 to TRBJ2-5, with D possibly TRBD2 on 5 matching bases. Germline-derived CDR1 and CDR2 are SGHTA and FQGNSA. Trimming removed 1 base at V and 2 bases at J, with 11 bases between. The CDR3 runs to 15 residues. CDR3 in amino acids: CASSLGADLQETQYF. CDR3 DNA sequence: TGTGCCAGCAGCTTAGGAGCGGACTTACAAGAGACCCAGTACTTC.